This T cell receptor beta chain was sequenced for a study of T cells expressing NK-cell markers. General observations from the study: Whether expanded NKG2C+ T cell clones recognized HCMV stayed uncertain. There were four donors in whom these clonotypes also led the CD3+CD56-NKG2C+ fraction. As a fraction of CD8+ T cells, dominant NKG2C+ clonotypes reached about 1.0-7.5% in six donors.

Germline V lookup: CDR1 SQVTM, CDR2 ANQGSEA. The CDR3 is 14 amino acids. cDNA encoding TCR beta was synthesized via 5'RACE template switching incorporating UMIs. TCRdb re-called the 5' RACE reads and shows each CDR3 protein once, DNA omitted. This sample's table has about 150,000 distinct CDR3 sequences. Remarks on this clonotype: As yet, its antigen is unknown.

Sequencing was performed on blood T cells: a sorted CD56 or NKG2C T cell subset, CD4+ or CD8+ T cells, or bulk PBMC T cells (not recorded which). The sequence was collected from a woman aged 45-60 years in good health. The chain joins TRBV29-1 to TRBJ1-5. Here the CDR3 reads CSVAGGVGNQPQHF. Full variable domain (missing parts from reference TRBV29-1 and TRBJ1-5): SAVISQKPSRDICQRGTSLTIQCQVDSQVTMMFWYRQQPGQSLTLIATANQGSEATYESGFVIDKFPISRPNLTFSTLTVSNMSPEDSSIYLCSVAGGVGNQPQHFGDGTRLSIL.